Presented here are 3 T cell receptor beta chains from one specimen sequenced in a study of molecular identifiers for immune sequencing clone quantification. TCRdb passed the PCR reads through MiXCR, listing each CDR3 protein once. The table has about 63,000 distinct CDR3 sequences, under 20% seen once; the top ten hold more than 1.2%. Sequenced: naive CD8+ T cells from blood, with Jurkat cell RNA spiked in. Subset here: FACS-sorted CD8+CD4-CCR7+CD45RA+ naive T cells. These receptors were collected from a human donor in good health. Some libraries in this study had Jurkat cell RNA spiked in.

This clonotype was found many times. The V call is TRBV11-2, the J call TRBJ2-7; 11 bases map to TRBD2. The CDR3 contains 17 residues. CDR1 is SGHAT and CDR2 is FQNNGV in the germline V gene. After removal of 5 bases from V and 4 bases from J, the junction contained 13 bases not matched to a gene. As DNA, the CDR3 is TGTGCCAGCAGCCCCCCGGGGGGGGCTAGCGGGAGGTACGAGCAGTACTTC. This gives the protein CASSPPGGASGRYEQYF.

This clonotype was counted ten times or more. CDR3 DNA sequence: TGTGCCAGCAGGAGGGGTTCTACAGATACGCAGTATTTT. Translation: CASRRGSTDTQYF. The gene calls are TRBV6-1 and TRBJ2-3; D is perhaps TRBD1 or TRBD2 (5 bases each). V dropped 6 bases and J dropped 3 bases, with 10 bases sitting between them. Germline V gives CDR1 MNHNS, CDR2 SASEGT. The CDR3 sequence is 13 residues long.

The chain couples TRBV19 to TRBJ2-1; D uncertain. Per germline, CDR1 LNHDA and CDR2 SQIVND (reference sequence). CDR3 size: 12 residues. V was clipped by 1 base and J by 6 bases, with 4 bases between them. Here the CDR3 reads CASSIVGNEQFF. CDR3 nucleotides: TGTGCCAGTAGTATAGTCGGCAATGAGCAGTTCTTC.